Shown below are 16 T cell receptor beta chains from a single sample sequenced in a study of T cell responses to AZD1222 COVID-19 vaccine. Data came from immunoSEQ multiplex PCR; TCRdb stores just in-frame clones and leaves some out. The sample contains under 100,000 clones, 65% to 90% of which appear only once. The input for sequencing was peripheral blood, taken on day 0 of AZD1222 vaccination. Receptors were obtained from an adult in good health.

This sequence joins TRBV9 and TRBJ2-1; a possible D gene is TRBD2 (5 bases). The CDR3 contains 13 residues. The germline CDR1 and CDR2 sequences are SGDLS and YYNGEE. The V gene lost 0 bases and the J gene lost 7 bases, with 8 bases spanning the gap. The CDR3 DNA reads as TGTGCCAGCAGCGTAGAGGGAGAGAATGAGCAGTTCTTC. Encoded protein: CASSVEGENEQFF. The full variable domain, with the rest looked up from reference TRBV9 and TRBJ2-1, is DSGVTQTPKHLITATGQRVTLRCSPRSGDLSVYWYQQSLDQGLQFLIQYYNGEERAKGNILERFSAQQFPDLHSELNLSSLELGDSALYFCASSVEGENEQFFGPGTRLTVL.

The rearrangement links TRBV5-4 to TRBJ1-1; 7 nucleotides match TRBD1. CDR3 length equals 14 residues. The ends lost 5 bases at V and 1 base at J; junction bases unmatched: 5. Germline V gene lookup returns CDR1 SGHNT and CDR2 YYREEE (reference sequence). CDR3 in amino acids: CASRLGTANTEAFF. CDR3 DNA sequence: TGTGCCAGCAGACTCGGGACAGCGAACACTGAAGCTTTCTTT. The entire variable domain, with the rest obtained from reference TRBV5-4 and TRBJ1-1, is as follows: ETGVTQSPTHLIKTRGQQVTLRCSSQSGHNTVSWYQQALGQGPQFIFQYYREEENGRGNFPPRFSGLQFPNYSSELNVNALELDDSALYLCASRLGTANTEAFFGQGTRLTVV.

The CDR3 DNA reads TGTGCCAGCAGCCCCCCGGGACCAAATTACAATGAGCAGTTCTTC. Translating it yields CASSPPGPNYNEQFF. J is TRBJ2-1 and V is TRBV7-2; either TRBD1 or TRBD2 may supply D (5 bases each). The V end lost 5 bases, the J end lost 4 bases, and 15 bases lay between the germline ends. Germline V gene lookup returns CDR1 SGHTA and CDR2 FQGNSA. The CDR3 runs 15 residues.

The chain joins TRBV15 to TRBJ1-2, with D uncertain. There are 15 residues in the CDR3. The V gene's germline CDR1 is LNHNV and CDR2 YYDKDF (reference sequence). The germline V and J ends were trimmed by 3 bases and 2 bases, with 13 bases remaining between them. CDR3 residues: CATSRYTLQNYGYTF. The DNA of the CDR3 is TGTGCCACCAGCAGGTACACCCTTCAGAACTATGGCTACACCTTC.

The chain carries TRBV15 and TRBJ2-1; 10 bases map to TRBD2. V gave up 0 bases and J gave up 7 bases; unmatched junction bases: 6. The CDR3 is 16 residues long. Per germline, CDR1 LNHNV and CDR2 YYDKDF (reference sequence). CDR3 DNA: TGTGCCACCAGCAGAGATGGGTCTAGCGGGAGAAATGAGCAGTTCTTC. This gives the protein CATSRDGSSGRNEQFF.

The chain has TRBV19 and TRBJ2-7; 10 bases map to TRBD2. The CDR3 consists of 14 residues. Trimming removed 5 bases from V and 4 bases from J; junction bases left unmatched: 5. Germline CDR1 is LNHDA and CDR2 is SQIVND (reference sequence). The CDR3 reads CASSGQRGGYEQYF. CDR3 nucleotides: TGTGCCAGTAGTGGCCAGCGGGGGGGTTACGAGCAGTACTTC.

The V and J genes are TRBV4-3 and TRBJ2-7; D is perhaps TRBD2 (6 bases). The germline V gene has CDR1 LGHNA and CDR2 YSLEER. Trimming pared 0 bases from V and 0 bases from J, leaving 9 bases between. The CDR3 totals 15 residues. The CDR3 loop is CASSQERGSSYEQYF. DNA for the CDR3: TGCGCCAGCAGCCAAGAACGGGGGAGCTCCTACGAGCAGTACTTC.

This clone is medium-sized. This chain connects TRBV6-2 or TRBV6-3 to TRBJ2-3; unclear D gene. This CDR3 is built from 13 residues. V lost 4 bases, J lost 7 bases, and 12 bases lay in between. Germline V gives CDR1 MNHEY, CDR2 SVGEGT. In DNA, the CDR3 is TGTGCCAGCAGTTCCAAGGAAATTAATACGCAGTATTTT. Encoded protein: CASSSKEINTQYF.

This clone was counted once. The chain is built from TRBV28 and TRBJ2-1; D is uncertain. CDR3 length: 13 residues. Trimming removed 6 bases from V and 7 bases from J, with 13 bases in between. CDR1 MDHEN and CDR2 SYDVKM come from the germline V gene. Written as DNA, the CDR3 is TGTGCCAGCAGAGGACCCCCTCAGAATGAGCAGTTCTTC. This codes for CASRGPPQNEQFF. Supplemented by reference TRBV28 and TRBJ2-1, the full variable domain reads DVKVTQSSRYLVKRTGEKVFLECVQDMDHENMFWYRQDPGLGLRLIYFSYDVKMKEKGDIPEGYSVSREKKERFSLILESASTNQTSMYLCASRGPPQNEQFFGPGTRLTVL.

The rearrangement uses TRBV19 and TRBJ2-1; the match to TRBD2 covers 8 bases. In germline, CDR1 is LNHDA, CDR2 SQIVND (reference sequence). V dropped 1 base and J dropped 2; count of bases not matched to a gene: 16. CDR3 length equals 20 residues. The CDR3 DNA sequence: TGTGCCAGTAGTATAGCAGAGAGCCCTTCTAGCGGGCGAACCTACAATGAGCAGTTCTTC. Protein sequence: CASSIAESPSSGRTYNEQFF. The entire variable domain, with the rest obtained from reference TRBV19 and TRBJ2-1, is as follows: DGGITQSPKYLFRKEGQNVTLSCEQNLNHDAMYWYRQDPGQGLRLIYYSQIVNDFQKGDIAEGYSVSREKKESFPLTVTSAQKNPTAFYLCASSIAESPSSGRTYNEQFFGPGTRLTVL.

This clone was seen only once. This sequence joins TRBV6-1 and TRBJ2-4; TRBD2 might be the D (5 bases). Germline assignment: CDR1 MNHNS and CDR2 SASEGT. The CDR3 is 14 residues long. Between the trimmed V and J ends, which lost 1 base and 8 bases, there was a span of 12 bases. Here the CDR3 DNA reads TGTGCCAGCAGTGAAGGTGACTCCGGGGACATTCAGTACTTC. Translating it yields CASSEGDSGDIQYF.

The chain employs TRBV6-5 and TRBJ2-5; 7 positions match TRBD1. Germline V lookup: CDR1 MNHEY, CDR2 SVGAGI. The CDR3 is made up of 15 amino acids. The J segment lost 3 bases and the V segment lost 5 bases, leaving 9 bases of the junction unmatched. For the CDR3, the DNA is TGTGCCAGCAGTCGGACCTATGACAGGGAAGAGACCCAGTACTTC. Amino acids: CASSRTYDREETQYF.

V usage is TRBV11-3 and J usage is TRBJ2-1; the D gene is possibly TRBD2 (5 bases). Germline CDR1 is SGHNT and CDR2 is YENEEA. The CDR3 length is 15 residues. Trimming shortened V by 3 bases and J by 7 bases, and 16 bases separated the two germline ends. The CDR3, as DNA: TGTGCCAGCAGCTTGGACTCCTTGCCCTTAAATGAGCAGTTCTTC. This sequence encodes CASSLDSLPLNEQFF.

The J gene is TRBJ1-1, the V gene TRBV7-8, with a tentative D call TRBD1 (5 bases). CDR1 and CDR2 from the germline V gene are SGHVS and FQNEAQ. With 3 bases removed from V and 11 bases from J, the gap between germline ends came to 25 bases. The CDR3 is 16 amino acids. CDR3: CASSFQTASVGPGAFF. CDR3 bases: TGTGCCAGCAGCTTCCAGACCGCCTCAGTGGGACCGGGGGCTTTCTTT.

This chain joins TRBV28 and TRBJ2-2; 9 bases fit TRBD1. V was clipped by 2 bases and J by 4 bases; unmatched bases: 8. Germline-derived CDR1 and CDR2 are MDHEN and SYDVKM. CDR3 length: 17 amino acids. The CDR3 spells CASSLLGQGRRTGELFF. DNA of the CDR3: TGTGCCAGCAGTTTACTGGGACAGGGTAGGCGCACCGGGGAGCTGTTTTTT.

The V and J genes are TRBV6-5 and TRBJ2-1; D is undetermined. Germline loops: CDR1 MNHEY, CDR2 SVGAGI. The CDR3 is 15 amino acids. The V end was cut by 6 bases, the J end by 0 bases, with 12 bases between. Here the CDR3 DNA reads TGTGCCAGCAGGCTCGGCCTGAGCTCCTACAATGAGCAGTTCTTC. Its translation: CASRLGLSSYNEQFF.